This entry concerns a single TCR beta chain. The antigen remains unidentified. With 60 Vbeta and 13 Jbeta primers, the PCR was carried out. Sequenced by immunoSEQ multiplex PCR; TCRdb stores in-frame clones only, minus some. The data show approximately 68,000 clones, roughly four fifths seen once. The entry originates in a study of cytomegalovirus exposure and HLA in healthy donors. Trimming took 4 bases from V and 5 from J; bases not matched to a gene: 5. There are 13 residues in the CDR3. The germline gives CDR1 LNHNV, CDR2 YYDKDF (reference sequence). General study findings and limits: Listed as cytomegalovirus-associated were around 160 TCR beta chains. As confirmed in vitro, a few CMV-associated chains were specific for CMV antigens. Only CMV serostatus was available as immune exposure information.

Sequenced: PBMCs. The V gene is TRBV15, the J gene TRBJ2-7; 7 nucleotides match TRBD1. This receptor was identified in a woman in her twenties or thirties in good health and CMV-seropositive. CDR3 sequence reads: CATSIFRGNEQYF. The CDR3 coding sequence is TGTGCCACCAGCATTTTCAGGGGGAACGAGCAGTACTTC. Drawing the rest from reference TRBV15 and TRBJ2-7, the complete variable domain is DAMVIQNPRYQVTQFGKPVTLSCSQTLNHNVMYWYQQKSSQAPKLLFHYYDKDFNNEADTPDNFQSRRPNTSFCFLDIRSPGLGDTAMYLCATSIFRGNEQYFGPGTRLTVT.